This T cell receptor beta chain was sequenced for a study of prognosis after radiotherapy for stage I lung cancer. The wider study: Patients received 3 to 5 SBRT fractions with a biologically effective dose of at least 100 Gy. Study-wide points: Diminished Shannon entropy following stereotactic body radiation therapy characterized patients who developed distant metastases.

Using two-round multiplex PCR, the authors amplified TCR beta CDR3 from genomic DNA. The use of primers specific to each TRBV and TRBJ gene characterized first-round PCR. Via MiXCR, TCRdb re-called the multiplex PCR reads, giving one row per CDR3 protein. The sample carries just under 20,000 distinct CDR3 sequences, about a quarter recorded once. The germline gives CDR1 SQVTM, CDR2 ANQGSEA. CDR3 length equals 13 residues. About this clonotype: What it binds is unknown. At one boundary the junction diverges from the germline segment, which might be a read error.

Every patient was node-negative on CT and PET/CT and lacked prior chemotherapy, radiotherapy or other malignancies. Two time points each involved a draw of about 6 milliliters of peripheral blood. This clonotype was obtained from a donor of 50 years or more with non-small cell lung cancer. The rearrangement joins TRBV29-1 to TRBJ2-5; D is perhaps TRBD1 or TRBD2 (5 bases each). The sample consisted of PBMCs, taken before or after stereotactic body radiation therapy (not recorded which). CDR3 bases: TGCAGCGTTTGGGAAGGGGCGTGGGAGACACAGTACTTC. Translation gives CSVWEGAWETQYF.